In this sample, the clone carrying this TCR beta chain turned up a few times. Its antigen remains unknown. Culturing for nine to ten days preceded CD4+ T cell isolation. Testing of the vaccine recipients showed negative nucleocapsid antibodies and no prior SARS-CoV-2 infection. Researchers swapped half the medium for IL-2 medium on both days 3 and 7. These data are taken from a study of vaccination effects on CD4 cells after COVID-19. Study summary: With roughly 10 ug/ml peptides and 7.5 to 10 IU/ml IL-2, a few million PBMC per well were cultured. Study findings and constraints: The study found marked clonal contraction of infection- and vaccine-induced clones late after vaccination.

The assay was immunoSEQ multiplex PCR, and TCRdb's table has in-frame clones only and misses some. The sample yields about 76,000 clones, approximately 71% seen once. This CDR3 comprises 17 residues. Trimming took off 1 base at V and 0 bases at J, with 15 bases between the two ends. CDR1 and CDR2 from the germline V gene are MNHEY and SMNVEV (reference sequence). This TCR came from a human donor who received a COVID-19 vaccine. The V gene is TRBV27, the J gene TRBJ1-1, with D uncertain. Here the sequenced sample was CD4+ T cells from PBMCs cultured without peptide, taken before COVID-19 vaccination. In DNA form, the CDR3 reads TGTGCCAGCAGTTTATTGTCCATCGGGCGAATGAACACTGAAGCTTTCTTT. It translates to CASSLLSIGRMNTEAFF.